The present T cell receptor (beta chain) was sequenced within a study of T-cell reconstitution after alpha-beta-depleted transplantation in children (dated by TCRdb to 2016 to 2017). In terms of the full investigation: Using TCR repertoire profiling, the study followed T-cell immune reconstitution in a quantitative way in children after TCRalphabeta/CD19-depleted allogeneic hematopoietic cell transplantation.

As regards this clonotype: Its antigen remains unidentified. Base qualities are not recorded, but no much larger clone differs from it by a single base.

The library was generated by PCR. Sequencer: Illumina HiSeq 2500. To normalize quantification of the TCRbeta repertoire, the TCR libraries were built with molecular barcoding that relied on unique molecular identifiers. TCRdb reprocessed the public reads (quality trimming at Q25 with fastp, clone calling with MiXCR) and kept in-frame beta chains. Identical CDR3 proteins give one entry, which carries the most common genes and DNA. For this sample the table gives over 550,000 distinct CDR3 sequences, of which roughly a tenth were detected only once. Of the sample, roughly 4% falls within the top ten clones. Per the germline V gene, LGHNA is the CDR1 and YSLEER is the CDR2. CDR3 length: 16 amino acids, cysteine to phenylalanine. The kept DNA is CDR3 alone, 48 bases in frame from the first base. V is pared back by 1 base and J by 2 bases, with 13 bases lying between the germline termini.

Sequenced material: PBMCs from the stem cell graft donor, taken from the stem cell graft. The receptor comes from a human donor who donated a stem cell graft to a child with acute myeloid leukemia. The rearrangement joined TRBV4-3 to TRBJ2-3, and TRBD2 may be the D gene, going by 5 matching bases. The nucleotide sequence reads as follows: TGCGCCAGCAGCCAAGGGGCCAGCGGATACACAGATACGCAGTATTTT. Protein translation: CASSQGASGYTDTQYF.